This T cell receptor (beta chain) was captured by sequencing in a study of T-cell reconstitution after alpha-beta-depleted transplantation in children. CDR1 is SGHRS and CDR2 is YFSETQ in the germline V gene. The length of the CDR3 is 14 residues. V lost 6 bases and J 4 bases, leaving 17 bases between the germline ends. The study, taken as a whole, reports: Reportedly, roughly two months post-transplant, alpha-beta T cells arose from several hundred expanded graft clones. Surviving thymic progenitors and recipient T cells were the source of high TCRbeta diversity at day 60 in some patients. Most T-cell counts and diversity one year after the transplant came from T cells that were newly produced.

TCRbeta library construction was performed incorporating unique molecular identifiers. One entry per CDR3 protein results from TCRdb running MiXCR on the PCR reads. The sample contains some 180,000 distinct CDR3 sequences, around 7% of which appear only once. At least ten counts were recorded for this clonotype. Its target is not known. This chain connects TRBV5-1 to TRBJ2-7; the D call may be TRBD1 or TRBD2 (5 bases each). Source: PBMCs, taken before TCRalphabeta/CD19-depleted stem cell transplant. The sequence came from a boy aged 2 to 10 with acute lymphoblastic leukemia, due to receive a stem cell transplant. In DNA, the CDR3 is TGCGCCAGCAAACCCGGGACGGAGGCTTACGAGCAGTACTTC. It translates to CASKPGTEAYEQYF.